The 5 T cell receptor beta chains given below trace back to one sample, sequenced in a study of OX40 agonist ivuxolimab in advanced cancers. TCRdb's copy holds only in-frame clones and misses some; the assay was immunoSEQ multiplex PCR. The sample lists about 77,000 clones; over 70% were seen once. The sample consisted of CD4+ or CD8+ T cells sorted from blood, taken in a trial of the OX40 agonist ivuxolimab. Source of these receptors: an adult with an advanced solid tumor such as melanoma, head and neck, liver or kidney cancer.

V is TRBV30 and J is TRBJ2-1, with D possibly being TRBD1 or TRBD2 (6 bases each). The germline gives CDR1 GTSNPN, CDR2 SVGIG (reference sequence). The CDR3 has 13 residues. Between the trimmed V and J ends, which lost 3 bases and 6 bases, there was a span of 12 bases. The CDR3 region has the DNA TGTGCCTGGAGGGGGAAGGGGGGCAATGAGCAGTTCTTC. Translated: CAWRGKGGNEQFF.

The rearrangement uses TRBV6-5 and TRBJ1-4, with TRBD1 as a possible D gene (5 bases). The germline V gene has CDR1 MNHEY and CDR2 SVGAGI. The V end lost 5 bases, the J end lost 8 bases, and 6 bases lay between the germline ends. The CDR3 totals 11 residues. DNA for the CDR3: TGTGCCAGCAGTACAGGAGAAAAACTGTTTTTT. Protein sequence: CASSTGEKLFF.

The chain employs TRBV11-3 and TRBJ2-7; D could derive from TRBD1 or TRBD2 (5 bases each). Trimming took 2 bases from V and 3 from J, leaving 11 bases between them. Per germline, CDR1 SGHNT and CDR2 YENEEA. The CDR3 consists of 14 residues. CDR3 amino acids: CASSLTEGRYEQYF. CDR3 DNA: TGTGCCAGCAGCTTAACTGAGGGGCGCTACGAGCAGTACTTC.

The CDR3 nucleotides are TGCGCCAGCAGCCAAGATTCGGGTCAGAGCAATCAGCCCCAGCATTTT. Protein sequence: CASSQDSGQSNQPQHF. The genes are TRBV4-1 and TRBJ1-5; no reliable D call. CDR1 and CDR2 (germline): MGHRA, YSYEKL. V was shortened by 0 bases and J by 1 base, with 10 bases between the two germline ends. The CDR3 totals 16 residues.

The chain is built from TRBV11-3 and TRBJ2-2; a possible D gene is TRBD1 (6 bases). Trimming removed 7 bases from V and 7 bases from J, with 19 bases in between. Germline V gene data show CDR1 as SGHNT and CDR2 as YENEEA. The CDR3 length is 15 residues. CDR3 DNA: TGTGCCAGCACCTCGGGACAAAGCGCGGTCGGGGAGCTGTTTTTT. It specifies CASTSGQSAVGELFF.